Presented here are 8 T cell receptor beta chains from one specimen sequenced in a study of T-cell reconstitution after alpha-beta-depleted transplantation in children. Unique molecular identifiers were built into the TCRbeta library. One entry per CDR3 protein, called by TCRdb with MiXCR from the PCR reads. Here the sample spans a few hundred thousand distinct CDR3 sequences, 25% to 30% being singletons. The source material was PBMCs, sampled before TCRalphabeta/CD19-depleted stem cell transplant. The source of these receptors is a boy younger than two with Wiskott-Aldrich syndrome, due to receive a stem cell transplant.

A few counts support this clonotype. The chain recombines TRBV20-1 with TRBJ2-1; 12 nucleotides match TRBD2. The ends lost 5 bases at V and 2 bases at J; junction bases unmatched: 4. In germline, CDR1 is DFQATT, CDR2 SNEGSKA (reference sequence). This CDR3 has 15 residues. CDR3 nucleotides: TGCAGTGCTCGACTAGCGGGAGAGGCCTACAATGAGCAGTTCTTC. It is translated as CSARLAGEAYNEQFF.

The rearrangement links TRBV21-1 to TRBJ2-5; the DNA was not used to check the table's D call, TRBD2. TRBV21-1 is shown as a pseudogene. The length of the CDR3 is 17 residues. CDR3 amino acids: CASSSICGAQTGETQYF. The CDR3 bases are TGTGCCAGCAGCTCCATTTGTGGGGCCCAGACGGGGGAGACCCAGTACTTC.

This sequence joins TRBV20-1 and TRBJ2-5; TRBD2 matches at 11 bases. The CDR3 loop spans 13 amino acids. Germline assignment: CDR1 DFQATT and CDR2 SNEGSKA (reference sequence). J was trimmed by 5 bases and V by 6 bases; bases with no gene match: 5. The CDR3 region has the DNA TGCAGTGCCCCGGGACTAGCGGAGGAGACCCAGTACTTC. Protein sequence: CSAPGLAEETQYF.

This clonotype has only a few counts. J is TRBJ2-1 and V is TRBV28, with D possibly matching TRBD2 (6 bases). The V end lost 6 bases, the J end lost 7 bases, and 19 bases lay between the germline ends. There are 15 residues in the CDR3. Germline V CDR1 and CDR2: MDHEN, SYDVKM. The CDR3 DNA follows: TGTGCCAGCAGCTCTAGCGCCAAGTCCCGTAATGAGCAGTTCTTC. This translates into CASSSSAKSRNEQFF.

The V call is TRBV28, the J call TRBJ2-1; D might be TRBD1 (5 bases). The CDR3 is 15 amino acids. Germline CDR1 and CDR2: MDHEN and SYDVKM. V was shortened by 8 bases and J by 0 bases, with 14 bases between the two germline ends. The CDR3 DNA follows: TGTGCCAGCCGACGAGCAGGGCCCTCCTACAATGAGCAGTTCTTC. This codes for CASRRAGPSYNEQFF. Filled out from reference TRBV28 and TRBJ2-1, the complete variable domain reads DVKVTQSSRYLVKRTGEKVFLECVQDMDHENMFWYRQDPGLGLRLIYFSYDVKMKEKGDIPEGYSVSREKKERFSLILESASTNQTSMYLCASRRAGPSYNEQFFGPGTRLTVL.

The chain uses TRBV5-6 and TRBJ2-5; the D is unclear. The CDR3 extends over 13 amino acids. Germline CDR1 SGHDT, CDR2 YYEEEE. With 2 bases removed from V and 3 bases from J, the gap between germline ends came to 8 bases. CDR3 protein: CASSFVGEETQYF. The DNA for the CDR3 is TGTGCCAGCAGCTTTGTCGGAGAAGAGACCCAGTACTTC.

The chain recombines TRBV5-1 with TRBJ2-3; D may be TRBD1 (5 bases). Per germline, CDR1 SGHRS and CDR2 YFSETQ. CDR3 length equals 14 residues. V was shortened by 2 bases and J by 6 bases, with 13 bases between the two germline ends. CDR3 nucleotide sequence: TGCGCCAGCAGCTTTGTCGTTAGGGGCGATACGCAGTATTTT. It yields the protein CASSFVVRGDTQYF.

J is TRBJ2-3 and V is TRBV12-3 or TRBV12-4; perhaps TRBD2 as D (6 bases). The CDR3 has 15 residues. The V and J ends lost 4 bases and 5 bases respectively, with 16 bases between them. CDR3 DNA: TGTGCCAGCAGTTCCCATGGCGGGACGGGAGATACGCAGTATTTT. Residues: CASSSHGGTGDTQYF.